This T cell receptor beta chain was recovered during a study of blood T cell repertoires in COVID-19. Study at large: PBMCs, B-cell-depleted T cells, or T cells were the source of the cDNA or gDNA that made up the material.

In the original processing: Researchers report that nucleated cell counts were estimated from reference gene primer amplification. Clones were read by immunoSEQ multiplex PCR, and TCRdb kept only the in-frame ones, dropping some. That table supplies the V and J calls and clone size; D and trimming were determined from the DNA. The sample has roughly 65,000 clones; approximately 95% are singletons. The germline gives CDR1 LNHDA, CDR2 SQIVND (reference sequence). Losses at the gene ends were 5 bases for V and 0 bases for J; bases not matched to a gene: 12. This CDR3 contains 18 residues. This clonotype was obtained from a man aged 65 to 79 with active COVID-19. Sequencing was done on a sample of peripheral blood. The V and J genes are TRBV19 and TRBJ1-5, with 8 bases fitting TRBD1. CDR3 in amino acids: CASSARGRGLDSNQPQHF. DNA for the CDR3: TGTGCCAGTAGTGCCCGGGGCAGGGGGCTCGATAGCAATCAGCCCCAGCATTTT.